This record covers a single T cell receptor (beta chain). Its antigen is currently unknown. One end of the junction does not line up with germline, which may come from a read error. This specimen belongs to a study of Graves' ophthalmopathy and Graves' hyperthyroidism. Study-wide background: Peripheral blood sampling preceded any treatment and occurred at initial diagnosis.

Overall study findings and caveats: Blood repertoires reportedly contained most expanded thyroid clonotypes above 0.001 frequency.

CDR3 regions of TCR beta were amplified from RNA transcripts. First-round RT-PCR employed HTBI primers, with a second-round multiplex PCR after it. TCRdb passed the multiplex PCR reads through MiXCR, listing each CDR3 protein once. The sample has hundreds of thousands of distinct CDR3 sequences, approximately 40% seen once; the top ten hold roughly 46%. Germline V CDR1 and CDR2: ENHRY, SYGVKD. The CDR3 length is 15 residues. The receptor was derived from an adult man with Graves' ophthalmopathy. What was sequenced was peripheral blood. V is TRBV10-3 and J is TRBJ1-3, with 8 nucleotides matching TRBD1. CDR3 bases: TGTGCCAGCAGTTGGACAGGGTACTCAAGAAACACCATATATTTT. It encodes CASSWTGYSRNTIYF.